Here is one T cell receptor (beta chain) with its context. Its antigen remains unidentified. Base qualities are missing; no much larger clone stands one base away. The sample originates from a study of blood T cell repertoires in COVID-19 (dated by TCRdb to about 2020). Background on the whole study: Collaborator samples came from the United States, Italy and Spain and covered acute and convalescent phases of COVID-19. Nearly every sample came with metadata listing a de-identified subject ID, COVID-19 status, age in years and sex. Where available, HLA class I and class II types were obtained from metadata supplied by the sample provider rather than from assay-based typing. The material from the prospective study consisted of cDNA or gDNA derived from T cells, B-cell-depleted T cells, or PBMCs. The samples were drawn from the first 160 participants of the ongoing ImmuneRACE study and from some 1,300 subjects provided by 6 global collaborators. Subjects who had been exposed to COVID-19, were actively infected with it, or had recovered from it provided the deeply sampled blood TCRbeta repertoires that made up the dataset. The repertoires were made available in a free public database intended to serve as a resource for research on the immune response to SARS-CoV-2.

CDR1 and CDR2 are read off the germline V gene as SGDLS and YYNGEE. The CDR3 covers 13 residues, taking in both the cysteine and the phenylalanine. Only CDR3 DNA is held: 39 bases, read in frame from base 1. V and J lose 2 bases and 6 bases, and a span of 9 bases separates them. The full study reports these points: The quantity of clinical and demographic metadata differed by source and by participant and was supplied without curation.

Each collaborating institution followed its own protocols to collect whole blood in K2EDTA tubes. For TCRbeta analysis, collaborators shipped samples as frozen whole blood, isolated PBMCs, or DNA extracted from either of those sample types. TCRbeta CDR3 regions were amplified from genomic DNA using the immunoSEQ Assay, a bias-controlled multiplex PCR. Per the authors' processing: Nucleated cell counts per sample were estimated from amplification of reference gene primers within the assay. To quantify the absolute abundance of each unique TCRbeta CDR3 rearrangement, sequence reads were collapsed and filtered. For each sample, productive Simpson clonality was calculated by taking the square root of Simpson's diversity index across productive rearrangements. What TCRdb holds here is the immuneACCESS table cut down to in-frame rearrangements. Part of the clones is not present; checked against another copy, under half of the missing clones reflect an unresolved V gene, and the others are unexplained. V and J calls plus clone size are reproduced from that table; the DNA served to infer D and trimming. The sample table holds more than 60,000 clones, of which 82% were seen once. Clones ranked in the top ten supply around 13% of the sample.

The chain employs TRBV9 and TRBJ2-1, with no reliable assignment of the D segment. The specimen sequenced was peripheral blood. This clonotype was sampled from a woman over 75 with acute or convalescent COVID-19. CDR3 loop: CASSVDPGNEQFF. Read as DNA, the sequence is TGTGCCAGCAGCGTCGACCCGGGCAATGAGCAGTTCTTC.